Listed below are T cell receptor beta chains from one sample, sequenced in a study of B cell selection in AIRE deficiency. TCRdb's copy holds only in-frame clones and misses some; the assay was immunoSEQ multiplex PCR. The sample carries under 30,000 clones, around 97% recorded once. The source material was conventional CD4+ T cells sorted from PBMCs. The receptors were gathered from a human donor with AIRE deficiency. The CDR3 runs from the conserved cysteine through the conserved F or W. The D gene is left open where the match is weak. Clone size, where shown, is once, few, many, or a class for clones that have expanded.

v_call: TRBV4-1; d_call: .; j_call: TRBJ2-1; clone_size: .; cdr3_aa: CASSQDLEGWASYNEQFF; cdr3_nt: TGCGCCAGCAGCCAAGATTTAGAGGGCTGGGCCTCCTACAATGAGCAGTTCTTC
v_call: TRBV9; d_call: .; j_call: TRBJ1-4; clone_size: .; cdr3_aa: CASSVAAEAFNEKLFF; cdr3_nt: TGTGCCAGCAGCGTAGCGGCCGAGGCCTTTAATGAAAAACTGTTTTTT
v_call: TRBV28; d_call: .; j_call: TRBJ2-2; clone_size: .; cdr3_aa: CASRELQGGDTGELFF; cdr3_nt: TGTGCCAGCAGGGAATTACAGGGAGGGGACACCGGGGAGCTGTTTTTT
v_call: TRBV9; d_call: TRBD2; j_call: TRBJ2-3; clone_size: once; cdr3_aa: CASSPRASGGSTDTQYF; cdr3_nt: TGTGCCAGCAGCCCCCGGGCTAGCGGGGGGAGCACAGATACGCAGTATTTT
v_call: TRBV30; d_call: .; j_call: TRBJ2-1; clone_size: .; cdr3_aa: CAWKAGSSYNEQFF; cdr3_nt: TGTGCCTGGAAGGCCGGTAGCTCCTACAATGAGCAGTTCTTC
v_call: TRBV4-2; d_call: TRBD1; j_call: TRBJ1-2; clone_size: once; cdr3_aa: CASSPIGQGNYGYTF; cdr3_nt: TGTGCCAGCAGCCCAATAGGACAGGGGAACTATGGCTACACCTTC
v_call: TRBV7-3; d_call: .; j_call: TRBJ2-2; clone_size: once; cdr3_aa: CASSHAAGPGELFF; cdr3_nt: TGTGCCAGCAGCCACGCAGCAGGGCCCGGGGAGCTGTTTTTT
v_call: TRBV7-8; d_call: TRBD1; j_call: TRBJ2-3; clone_size: .; cdr3_aa: CASSLPGQGADTQYF; cdr3_nt: TGTGCCAGCAGCTTACCGGGACAGGGTGCGGATACGCAGTATTTT
v_call: TRBV7-2; d_call: .; j_call: TRBJ2-1; clone_size: .; cdr3_aa: CASSPPPGLLEQFF; cdr3_nt: TGTGCCAGCAGCCCCCCCCCGGGCCTGTTGGAGCAGTTCTTC
v_call: TRBV19; d_call: TRBD1; j_call: TRBJ1-2; clone_size: .; cdr3_aa: CASSSRDRFFYGYTF; cdr3_nt: TGTGCCAGTAGCTCGAGGGACAGATTTTTCTATGGCTACACCTTC
v_call: TRBV4-3; d_call: .; j_call: TRBJ2-3; clone_size: .; cdr3_aa: CASKVRVNTDTQYF; cdr3_nt: TGCGCCAGCAAAGTACGGGTTAACACAGATACGCAGTATTTT
v_call: TRBV28; d_call: TRBD1; j_call: TRBJ2-7; clone_size: .; cdr3_aa: CASSPSGVGTGAYEQYF; cdr3_nt: TGTGCCAGCAGTCCTTCAGGAGTCGGGACAGGGGCCTACGAGCAGTACTTC
v_call: TRBV7-9; d_call: .; j_call: TRBJ1-4; clone_size: .; cdr3_aa: CASSRRGSGRRNEKLFF; cdr3_nt: TGTGCCAGCAGCCGAAGGGGTTCGGGGCGTAGGAATGAAAAACTGTTTTTT
v_call: TRBV5-6; d_call: TRBD1; j_call: TRBJ2-2; clone_size: once; cdr3_aa: CASSWDRYTGELFF; cdr3_nt: TGTGCCAGCAGCTGGGACAGATACACCGGGGAGCTGTTTTTT
v_call: TRBV27; d_call: TRBD1; j_call: TRBJ2-7; clone_size: .; cdr3_aa: CASTQNRGTPGEQYF; cdr3_nt: TGTGCCAGCACCCAGAACAGGGGCACTCCGGGCGAGCAGTACTTC
v_call: TRBV7-6; d_call: .; j_call: TRBJ2-2; clone_size: once; cdr3_aa: CAVGWGELFF; cdr3_nt: TGTGCCGTCGGGTGGGGGGAGCTGTTTTTT
v_call: TRBV19; d_call: .; j_call: TRBJ1-5; clone_size: .; cdr3_aa: CASTDVNQPQHF; cdr3_nt: TGTGCCAGTACCGACGTAAATCAGCCCCAGCATTTT
v_call: TRBV6-5; d_call: .; j_call: TRBJ2-1; clone_size: .; cdr3_aa: CASSPIETSVWQFF; cdr3_nt: TGTGCCAGCAGCCCCATCGAGACTAGTGTTTGGCAGTTCTTC
v_call: TRBV9; d_call: .; j_call: TRBJ2-3; clone_size: .; cdr3_aa: CASSRVSPTDTQYF; cdr3_nt: TGTGCCAGCAGTAGGGTCAGCCCCACAGATACGCAGTATTTT
v_call: TRBV27; d_call: .; j_call: TRBJ1-6; clone_size: .; cdr3_aa: CATQRGKVNSPLHF; cdr3_nt: TGTGCCACTCAGCGGGGGAAGGTTAATTCACCCCTCCACTTT
v_call: TRBV19; d_call: .; j_call: TRBJ2-6; clone_size: .; cdr3_aa: CASNFGGGANVLTF; cdr3_nt: TGTGCCAGTAATTTCGGCGGTGGGGCCAACGTCCTGACTTTC
v_call: TRBV19; d_call: .; j_call: TRBJ2-2; clone_size: .; cdr3_aa: CASSVRGTNTGELFF; cdr3_nt: TGTGCCAGTAGTGTAAGGGGGACGAACACCGGGGAGCTGTTTTTT
v_call: TRBV6-1; d_call: TRBD1; j_call: TRBJ1-2; clone_size: .; cdr3_aa: CASRRETGNYGYTF; cdr3_nt: TGTGCCAGCAGAAGGGAGACAGGGAACTATGGCTACACCTTC
v_call: TRBV6-1; d_call: TRBD1; j_call: TRBJ1-3; clone_size: .; cdr3_aa: CASSDRDRYSGNTIYF; cdr3_nt: TGTGCCAGCAGTGATAGGGACAGGTACTCTGGAAACACCATATATTTT
v_call: TRBV18; d_call: .; j_call: TRBJ1-5; clone_size: .; cdr3_aa: CASSPGGATNQPQHF; cdr3_nt: TGTGCCAGCTCACCGGGGGGGGCCACCAATCAGCCCCAGCATTTT
v_call: TRBV29-1; d_call: .; j_call: TRBJ1-1; clone_size: once; cdr3_aa: CSVENPGRKTTEAFF; cdr3_nt: TGCAGCGTTGAAAACCCGGGCAGGAAGACCACTGAAGCTTTCTTT
v_call: TRBV7-9; d_call: TRBD1; j_call: TRBJ2-3; clone_size: .; cdr3_aa: CATQLGQGTNTDTQYF; cdr3_nt: TGTGCCACCCAGCTAGGACAGGGCACTAACACAGATACGCAGTATTTT
v_call: TRBV30; d_call: .; j_call: TRBJ1-2; clone_size: .; cdr3_aa: CAWSGEASAYGYTF; cdr3_nt: TGTGCCTGGAGTGGGGAGGCCTCGGCCTATGGCTACACCTTC
v_call: TRBV5-4; d_call: TRBD1; j_call: TRBJ2-2; clone_size: .; cdr3_aa: CASSREGTATQLFF; cdr3_nt: TGTGCCAGCAGCCGAGAAGGGACAGCAACCCAGCTGTTTTTT
v_call: TRBV9; d_call: TRBD2; j_call: TRBJ2-1; clone_size: .; cdr3_aa: CASSQGVAGGQAHEQFF; cdr3_nt: TGTGCCAGCAGTCAAGGGGTAGCGGGAGGGCAGGCGCATGAGCAGTTCTTC
v_call: TRBV4-3; d_call: .; j_call: TRBJ1-4; clone_size: .; cdr3_aa: CASSQGASGARGNEKLFF; cdr3_nt: TGCGCCAGCAGCCAAGGGGCTTCGGGGGCGCGAGGTAATGAAAAACTGTTTTTT
v_call: TRBV30; d_call: .; j_call: TRBJ1-2; clone_size: .; cdr3_aa: CAWSISGNYGYTF; cdr3_nt: TGTGCCTGGAGTATCAGCGGCAACTATGGCTACACCTTC
v_call: TRBV6-5; d_call: .; j_call: TRBJ2-6; clone_size: .; cdr3_aa: CASSFRPYSGANVLTF; cdr3_nt: TGTGCCAGCAGTTTCCGACCATACTCTGGGGCCAACGTCCTGACTTTC
v_call: TRBV15; d_call: TRBD1; j_call: TRBJ2-4; clone_size: .; cdr3_aa: CATSSPRTGQFRTIQYF; cdr3_nt: TGTGCCACCAGCAGTCCACGGACAGGCCAGTTTAGGACCATTCAGTACTTC
v_call: TRBV11-2; d_call: TRBD1; j_call: TRBJ1-2; clone_size: .; cdr3_aa: CASSLVAGGYGYTF; cdr3_nt: TGTGCCAGCAGCTTAGTGGCAGGGGGTTATGGCTACACCTTC
v_call: TRBV9; d_call: .; j_call: TRBJ1-2; clone_size: .; cdr3_aa: CASSTGRGSYTF; cdr3_nt: TGTGCCAGCAGCACAGGTCGGGGTAGCTACACCTTC
v_call: TRBV30; d_call: TRBD1; j_call: TRBJ1-5; clone_size: few; cdr3_aa: CAWQTGDSNQPQHF; cdr3_nt: TGTGCCTGGCAGACAGGGGATAGCAATCAGCCCCAGCATTTT
v_call: TRBV11-3; d_call: .; j_call: TRBJ2-3; clone_size: .; cdr3_aa: CASSLGPQFGADTQYF; cdr3_nt: TGTGCCAGCAGCTTAGGTCCACAGTTCGGGGCAGATACGCAGTATTTT
v_call: TRBV2; d_call: TRBD1; j_call: TRBJ1-4; clone_size: .; cdr3_aa: CASIPPGGGDEKLFF; cdr3_nt: TGTGCCAGCATCCCCCCAGGGGGCGGGGATGAAAAACTGTTTTTT
v_call: TRBV5-1; d_call: .; j_call: TRBJ2-7; clone_size: .; cdr3_aa: CASSLERRQYF; cdr3_nt: TGCGCCAGCAGCTTAGAGCGTCGGCAGTACTTC
v_call: TRBV10-3; d_call: TRBD1; j_call: TRBJ1-5; clone_size: .; cdr3_aa: CAISERFLGQGAIGRDQPQHF; cdr3_nt: TGTGCCATCAGTGAACGGTTCCTCGGACAGGGGGCTATAGGACGTGATCAGCCCCAGCATTTT
v_call: TRBV7-2; d_call: .; j_call: TRBJ1-2; clone_size: .; cdr3_aa: CASSLGPANYGYTF; cdr3_nt: TGTGCCAGCAGCTTAGGGCCAGCTAACTATGGCTACACCTTC
v_call: TRBV19; d_call: TRBD1; j_call: TRBJ1-4; clone_size: .; cdr3_aa: CASSTGPGQNNEKLFF; cdr3_nt: TGTGCCAGTAGTACTGGACCGGGACAGAATAATGAAAAACTGTTTTTT
v_call: TRBV5-4; d_call: .; j_call: TRBJ2-5; clone_size: .; cdr3_aa: CASSLEGQRGKTQYF; cdr3_nt: TGTGCCAGCAGCTTGGAAGGACAGAGGGGGAAGACCCAGTACTTC
v_call: TRBV7-3; d_call: .; j_call: TRBJ1-3; clone_size: .; cdr3_aa: CASSQQPSAGNTIYF; cdr3_nt: TGTGCCAGCAGCCAACAGCCCTCGGCTGGAAACACCATATATTTT
v_call: TRBV6-1; d_call: TRBD2; j_call: TRBJ2-3; clone_size: .; cdr3_aa: CASRLAEGTDTQYF; cdr3_nt: TGTGCCAGCAGGCTAGCGGAGGGCACAGATACGCAGTATTTT
v_call: TRBV27; d_call: TRBD2; j_call: TRBJ2-7; clone_size: .; cdr3_aa: CASSLSLLGLGYEQYF; cdr3_nt: TGTGCCAGCAGTTTATCCCTCCTGGGACTAGGCTACGAGCAGTACTTC
v_call: TRBV19; d_call: .; j_call: TRBJ2-7; clone_size: .; cdr3_aa: CASRHRDGTYEQYF; cdr3_nt: TGTGCCAGTAGGCACCGGGACGGGACCTACGAGCAGTACTTC
v_call: TRBV28; d_call: .; j_call: TRBJ1-1; clone_size: .; cdr3_aa: CASTRGVRTEAFF; cdr3_nt: TGTGCCAGCACCAGGGGTGTTAGGACTGAAGCTTTCTTT
v_call: TRBV28; d_call: .; j_call: TRBJ2-2; clone_size: .; cdr3_aa: CASSLIPNTGELFF; cdr3_nt: TGTGCCAGCAGTTTAATACCAAACACCGGGGAGCTGTTTTTT